This TCR beta chain was documented in a study of T cells in Graves' hyperthyroidism and ophthalmopathy. Study-wide results and limits: Ophthalmopathy and stable hyperthyroidism were separated by a 13 V-J model. Ophthalmopathy was predicted by the model a median of roughly 6.6 months ahead of onset.

Investigators excluded patients with uncontrolled infection, other autoimmune disease, pregnancy or lactation. Concerning this clonotype: Its target is unknown.

TCR beta CDR3 sequences were amplified from RNA transcripts. The HTBI primer set served for first-round RT-PCR of the TCR CDR3. TCRdb analysed the multiplex PCR reads with MiXCR anew, one entry per CDR3 protein. Of 500,000 to 600,000 distinct CDR3 sequences listed, 35% to 50% are singletons. This clonotype originated in an adult woman with Graves' disease, either hyperthyroidism or ophthalmopathy (not recorded which). The sequencing sample was made of peripheral blood or thyroid tissue (not recorded which).

DNA of the CDR3: TGCAGCGTTGAAGGGGGTGAGTTGGAACCCAAGCAGTACTTC. Encoded protein: CSVEGGELEPKQYF. The rearrangement links TRBV29-1 to TRBJ2-7, with unresolved D. From germline, CDR1 is SQVTM and CDR2 ANQGSEA. Between the trimmed V and J ends, which lost 1 base and 8 bases, there was a span of 18 bases. This CDR3 comprises 14 residues.